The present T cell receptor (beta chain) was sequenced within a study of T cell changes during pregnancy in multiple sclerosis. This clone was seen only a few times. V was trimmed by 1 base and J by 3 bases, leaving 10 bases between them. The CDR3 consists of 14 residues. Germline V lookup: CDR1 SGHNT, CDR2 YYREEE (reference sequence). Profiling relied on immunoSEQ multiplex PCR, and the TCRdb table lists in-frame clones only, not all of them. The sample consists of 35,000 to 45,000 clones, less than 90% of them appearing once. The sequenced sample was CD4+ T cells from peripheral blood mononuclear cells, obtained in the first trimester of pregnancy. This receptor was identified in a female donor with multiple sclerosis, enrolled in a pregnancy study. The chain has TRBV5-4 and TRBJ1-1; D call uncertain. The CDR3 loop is CASSLRAGYTEAFF. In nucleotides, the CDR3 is TGTGCCAGCAGCTTGAGGGCGGGGTACACTGAAGCTTTCTTT.